This T cell receptor (beta chain) was recovered during a study of blood T cell repertoires in COVID-19. Study in general: The origin of the acute and convalescent COVID-19 samples was the United States, Italy and Spain.

The V and J ends lost 2 bases and 8 bases respectively, with 13 bases between them. CDR3 length: 13 residues. Germline V CDR1 and CDR2: SGHRS, YFSETQ. Source study methods: Nucleated cell counts were estimated from reference gene primer amplification. Libraries were prepared by immunoSEQ multiplex PCR; TCRdb keeps only in-frame clonotypes and omits some of them. That table is the source of V, J and clone size, and D and trimming were worked out from the DNA. The data show 150,000 to 200,000 clones, over 75% seen once. The sequencing sample was made of peripheral blood. The sequence came from a woman in her seventies with acute or convalescent COVID-19. The chain has TRBV5-1 and TRBJ1-1; unclear D gene. The CDR3 reads CASSLNEVAEAFF. The CDR3 coding sequence is TGCGCCAGCAGCTTAAATGAGGTGGCGGAAGCTTTCTTT.